The source of this T cell receptor (beta chain) is a study of T cell clonotyping in hematopoietic cell transplantation. For this clone: Antigen: not known.

Repertoires were generated with immunoSEQ multiplex PCR, while TCRdb's copy carries only in-frame clones and drops some. The table lists tens of thousands of clones, approximately 94% of them singletons, with 0.85% to 0.9% in the top ten. General observations from the study: After transplant, recipient diversity fell while pathologically expanded clonotypes grew through day 180.

CDR1 is SGHNT and CDR2 is YYREEE in the germline V gene (reference sequence). CDR3 length equals 16 residues. J was trimmed by 7 bases and V by 4 bases; bases with no gene match: 10. The J gene is TRBJ2-5, the V gene TRBV5-4; 13 positions agree with TRBD2. Sequenced: peripheral blood mononuclear cells. This TCR was recovered from a woman between 45 and 60 years old in good health. Some clones in this sample may be carry-over from other donors' samples. CDR3 sequence: CASSLRTSGGILTQYF. The CDR3 coding sequence is TGTGCCAGCAGCCTCAGGACTAGCGGGGGAATCTTGACCCAGTACTTC.